These T cell receptor beta chains were read from a single sample in a study of graft-versus-host responses after intestinal transplantation. The table came from immunoSEQ multiplex PCR; TCRdb's copy has only in-frame clones and leaves some out. Here the sample spans some 90,000 clones, just under 95% being singletons. These receptors' targets are unknown. Material: unstimulated CD8+ T cells sorted from spleen or lymph node cells, obtained before transplant. All receptors derive from a human donor who was the organ donor for an intestinal transplant. The CDR3 runs from the conserved cysteine through the conserved F or W. A D gene is named only where the DNA matches it firmly. Rows may omit the clone size; those that give it use once, few, many or a size class.

d_call | j_call | v_call | clone_size | cdr3_length | cdr3_nt | cdr3_aa
NA | TRBJ2-7 | TRBV6-5 | NA | 15 | TGTGCCAGCAGTTACTCTGCGGAGGGGGCTTACGAGCAGTACTTC | CASSYSAEGAYEQYF
TRBD1 | TRBJ1-5 | TRBV4-1 | NA | 18 | TGCGCCAGCAGCCCTGGACAGGGGGCGCTTCCCGGCAATCAGCCCCAGCATTTT | CASSPGQGALPGNQPQHF
TRBD2 | TRBJ2-4 | TRBV30 | NA | 15 | TGTGCCTGGAGTGTACGGGAGCGGGGGAGAAACATTCAGTACTTC | CAWSVRERGRNIQYF
TRBD1 | TRBJ2-7 | TRBV11-2 | NA | 15 | TGTGCCAGCAGCTTAGATCAACAGGGGAACTACGAGCAGTACTTC | CASSLDQQGNYEQYF
TRBD1 | TRBJ2-7 | TRBV5-5 | NA | 16 | TGTGCCAGCAGCATACCCGGGACAGGCTTAAACTACGAGCAGTACTTC | CASSIPGTGLNYEQYF
NA | TRBJ2-1 | TRBV19 | NA | 12 | TGTGCCACAGGACTACTCTACAATGAGCAGTTCTTC | CATGLLYNEQFF
TRBD2 | TRBJ2-2 | TRBV9 | NA | 15 | TGTGCCAGCAGCGTAGGCGGGGGGGCCATGGGGGAGCTGTTTTTT | CASSVGGGAMGELFF
NA | TRBJ2-7 | TRBV7-9 | few | 15 | TGTGCCAGCAGCTTAGCGTTAGGGGTTTTCTACGAGCAGTACTTC | CASSLALGVFYEQYF
TRBD1 | TRBJ1-3 | TRBV9 | NA | 16 | TGTGCCAGCAGCCCCAGATCTGGACAGGGAAGGAACACCATATATTTT | CASSPRSGQGRNTIYF
TRBD2 | TRBJ2-3 | TRBV7-6 | NA | 16 | TGTGCCAGCAGCTCCTATTTAGCGGGGGGGGCAGATACGCAGTATTTT | CASSSYLAGGADTQYF
TRBD2 | TRBJ2-3 | TRBV9 | NA | 16 | TGTGCCAGCAGCTTCCCTAGCGGGGTTAGCACAGATACGCAGTATTTT | CASSFPSGVSTDTQYF
NA | TRBJ1-4 | TRBV21-1 | NA | 16 | TGTGCCAGCAGCAAAGGACCACAGGGGGCTGGGGAAAAACTGTTTTTT | CASSKGPQGAGEKLFF
NA | TRBJ1-2 | TRBV5-8 | NA | 13 | TGTGCCAGCAGAGGTCACAGTAACTATGGCTACACCTTC | CASRGHSNYGYTF
TRBD2 | TRBJ2-1 | TRBV7-9 | NA | 13 | TGTGCCAGCAGCTTTCCCGGGGGGAATGAGCAGTTCTTC | CASSFPGGNEQFF
NA | TRBJ1-1 | TRBV7-9 | NA | 12 | TGTGCCAGCAGCTTAGTGGTCGGTGAAGCTTTCTTT | CASSLVVGEAFF
NA | TRBJ1-2 | TRBV27 | NA | 13 | TGTGCCAGCAGCCTCGGGACAAACTATGGCTACACCTTC | CASSLGTNYGYTF
NA | TRBJ2-7 | TRBV6-5 | NA | 12 | TGTGCCAGCAGTCCAGGGGCTTCCGAGCAGTACTTC | CASSPGASEQYF
NA | TRBJ2-3 | TRBV6-5 | NA | 16 | TGTGCCAGCAGTTACCGACTAGGACGCCAGCACAGATACGCAGTATTT | CASSYRLGRQHRYAVF
TRBD1 | TRBJ2-1 | TRBV7-2 | NA | 17 | TGTGCCAGCAGCTCGGGACAGGGGGCCGCCTCTTACAATGAGCAGTTCTTC | CASSSGQGAASYNEQFF
TRBD1 | TRBJ1-1 | TRBV2 | NA | 16 | TGTGCCAGCAGTGAAGCGGGGACAGGGTTATCCACTGAAGCTTTCTTT | CASSEAGTGLSTEAFF
NA | TRBJ2-7 | TRBV7-9 | once | 14 | TGTGCCAGCAGCTCCCCTAGTAGCCGTTACGAGCAGTACTTC | CASSSPSSRYEQYF
NA | TRBJ2-1 | TRBV4-3 | NA | 14 | TGCGCCAGCAGCCAAAATCCGGGGAGCAATGAGCAGTTCTTC | CASSQNPGSNEQFF
TRBD2 | TRBJ2-7 | TRBV5-8 | NA | 15 | TGTGCCAGCAGCTGGGGGACTAGCGGCTCCTACGAGCAGTACTTC | CASSWGTSGSYEQYF
TRBD1 | TRBJ1-5 | TRBV28 | NA | 17 | TGTGCCAGCAGTTATGGGGGGACAGGATATAGCAATCAGCCCCAGCATTTT | CASSYGGTGYSNQPQHF
NA | TRBJ2-1 | TRBV16 | few | 13 | TGTGCCAGCAGCCTGTGGACTATAAATGAGCAGTTCTTC | CASSLWTINEQFF
NA | TRBJ1-1 | TRBV9 | NA | 19 | TGTGCCAGCAGCGTAGCCTCGGGTTTCAGCCGATCCTTCCACACTGAAGCTTTCTTT | CASSVASGFSRSFHTEAFF
NA | TRBJ2-7 | TRBV2 | NA | 15 | TGTGCCAGCAGTGTCCCCGGGGACTCGTCCTACGAGCAGTACTTC | CASSVPGDSSYEQYF
TRBD2 | TRBJ2-3 | TRBV29-1 | few | 16 | TGCAGCGTTGAAGGGGAGTCTAGCGGGGGCACAGATACGCAGTATTTT | CSVEGESSGGTDTQYF
NA | TRBJ2-7 | TRBV27 | NA | 16 | TGTGCCAGCAGTTTATCGTGGGGGACAAGCCCCTACGAGCAGTACTTC | CASSLSWGTSPYEQYF
NA | TRBJ1-4 | TRBV4-2 | NA | 15 | TGTGCCAGCAGCCACAAGGGGCGGGAGGTCGAAAAACTGTTTTTT | CASSHKGREVEKLFF
NA | TRBJ2-7 | TRBV5-4 | NA | 15 | TGTGCCAGCAGCCCCGGTACAGGGGGGGTCTACGAGCAGTACTTC | CASSPGTGGVYEQYF